The 12 T cell receptor beta chains in this list originate from one sample, sequenced in a study of multiple sclerosis patients with progressive multifocal leukoencephalopathy. Time point described: around eleven months of natalizumab therapy. Only in-frame clones appear in the TCRdb table, and some are missing; sequencing was by immunoSEQ multiplex PCR. The sample yields about 30,000 clones, around 87% seen once. Sequenced material: PBMCs, taken from a patient treated with natalizumab. The receptors come from a human donor with multiple sclerosis.

V usage is TRBV4-2 and J usage is TRBJ2-2; 8 nucleotides match TRBD2. The V gene's germline CDR1 is LGHNA and CDR2 YNFKEQ. The J segment lost 0 bases and the V segment lost 4 bases, leaving 10 bases of the junction unmatched. The length of the CDR3 is 18 residues. DNA of the CDR3: TGTGCCAGCAGCCTACCGAGCGGGGGACCTGCGAACACCGGGGAGCTGTTTTTT. It encodes CASSLPSGGPANTGELFF.

This chain links TRBV30 with TRBJ2-7; 7 bases line up with TRBD1. This CDR3 spans 15 amino acids. V shed 3 bases and J 3 bases; nucleotides not matched to a gene: 11. The germline V gene encodes CDR1 GTSNPN and CDR2 SVGIG (reference sequence). CDR3 loop: CAWSGNRDSVYEQYF. In DNA, the CDR3 is TGTGCCTGGAGCGGGAACCGGGACAGTGTCTACGAGCAGTACTTC.

CDR3 DNA: TGTGCCAGCAGACAACAGGGAAATGAAAAACTGTTTTTT. Translating it yields CASRQQGNEKLFF. This chain links TRBV25-1 with TRBJ1-4; perhaps TRBD1 as D (6 bases). Germline CDR1 reads MGHDK; CDR2 reads SYGVNS. The CDR3 sequence is 13 residues long. With 6 bases removed from V and 5 bases from J, the gap between germline ends came to 10 bases.

The chain joins TRBV18 to TRBJ1-4; no firm D call. Germline V gives CDR1 KGHSH, CDR2 LQKENI. With 3 bases removed from V and 3 bases from J, the gap between germline ends came to 14 bases. The CDR3 loop spans 16 amino acids. The DNA of the CDR3 is TGTGCCAGCTCACCCGACCGACACCGGTCTAATGAAAAACTGTTTTTT. Translating it yields CASSPDRHRSNEKLFF.

This clone was counted a single time. This sequence joins TRBV10-1 and TRBJ2-2; no clear D. Germline CDR1 WNHNN, CDR2 SYGVQD (reference sequence). The CDR3 contains 13 residues. The V end lost 4 bases, the J end lost 5 bases, and 8 bases lay between the germline ends. CDR3 nucleotides: TGCGCCAGCAGTGCACTTCGAACCGGGGAGCTGTTTTTT. It specifies CASSALRTGELFF.

This clone was recorded a few times. This rearrangement joins TRBV19 to TRBJ2-1; D is possibly TRBD2 (5 bases). CDR3 size: 14 residues. The germline V gene encodes CDR1 LNHDA and CDR2 SQIVND (reference sequence). V lost 5 bases, J lost 4 bases, and 12 bases lay in between. The DNA of the CDR3 is TGTGCCAGTAGTCCGGAGGTGAGGTACAATGAGCAGTTCTTC. This encodes CASSPEVRYNEQFF.

The rearrangement links TRBV5-4 to TRBJ1-6, with 8 nucleotides matching TRBD1. Germline V gives CDR1 SGHNT, CDR2 YYREEE (reference sequence). This CDR3 has 15 residues. V trimming: 4 bases; J trimming: 10 bases; junction bases outside the gene matches: 10. CDR3 residues: CASSLRDRMESPLHF. The CDR3 DNA reads as TGTGCCAGCAGCCTACGGGACAGGATGGAATCACCCCTCCACTTT.

The chain is built from TRBV7-3 and TRBJ2-7; D unresolved. Germline loops: CDR1 SGHTA, CDR2 FQGTGA. This CDR3 contains 13 residues. Trimming removed 4 bases from V and 7 bases from J, with 14 bases in between. The CDR3 DNA reads TGTGCCAGCAGCTCACCGGGCTTAAGGGAGCAGTACTTC. Translating it yields CASSSPGLREQYF.

The chain joins TRBV9 to TRBJ1-1, with TRBD1 as a possible D gene (6 bases). Germline CDR1 SGDLS, CDR2 YYNGEE. Trimming removed 4 bases from V and 7 bases from J, with 17 bases in between. The CDR3 extends over 14 amino acids. The CDR3, as DNA: TGTGCCAGCAGCATCGAGGGGGATCTGGGTGAAGCTTTCTTT. Translated, it gives CASSIEGDLGEAFF.

The CDR3: CASSLDQGSRFNYGYTF. The CDR3 DNA reads TGTGCCAGCAGCTTAGATCAGGGATCCCGCTTTAACTATGGCTACACCTTC. The chain is built from TRBV11-2 and TRBJ1-2; the D gene is possibly TRBD1 (5 bases). CDR3 length equals 17 residues. V lost 0 bases and J lost 1, with 15 bases in between. Germline-derived CDR1 and CDR2 are SGHAT and FQNNGV.

The rearrangement uses TRBV5-4 and TRBJ1-3; 7 nucleotides agree with TRBD1. The germline V gene has CDR1 SGHNT and CDR2 YYREEE (reference sequence). The CDR3 covers 15 residues. J gave up 4 bases and V 2 bases, and 6 bases lay outside the gene matches. CDR3 in amino acids: CASSFDREPGNTIYF. The DNA of the CDR3 is TGTGCCAGCAGCTTCGACAGGGAACCGGGAAACACCATATATTTT.

This sequence joins TRBV27 and TRBJ2-1; 8 positions agree with TRBD2. This CDR3 contains 17 residues. Germline V gives CDR1 MNHEY, CDR2 SMNVEV (reference sequence). After removal of 1 base from V and 4 bases from J, the junction contained 9 bases not matched to a gene. The CDR3 DNA reads as TGTGCCAGCAGTTTATTATTAGCGGGGTCGGGTTACAATGAGCAGTTCTTC. It codes for CASSLLLAGSGYNEQFF.